This T cell receptor beta chain derives from a study of T cell clonality in common variable immunodeficiency. Study outcomes and limitations: Shared TCRbeta clones were fewer between CVID subjects than controls.

Data came from immunoSEQ multiplex PCR; TCRdb stores just in-frame clones and leaves some out. This sample has roughly 29,000 clones, each found more than once. CDR1 and CDR2 from the germline V gene are MGHRA and YSYEKL. This CDR3 is 17 amino acids long. V shed 3 bases and J shed 3 bases, with 19 bases lying between them. This clone was seen many times. The antigen is not known. Read coverage stops 3 residues before the CDR3 terminus; the germline J gene supplies the remainder. Sample: peripheral blood mononuclear cells. The sequence was collected from a person between 18 and 75 years old in good health. The rearrangement joins TRBV4-1 to TRBJ2-3, with D possibly matching TRBD2 (5 bases). Here the CDR3 reads CASSHLTTRPITDTQYF. The CDR3 bases that were read are TGCGCCAGCAGCCACCTGACTACTAGACCGATAACAGATACG.